This paragraph covers one TCR beta chain sequence. The study ran its PCR with 60 Vbeta and 13 Jbeta primers. The repertoire was sequenced with immunoSEQ multiplex PCR; TCRdb's copy has only in-frame clones and lacks some. This sample carries 100,000 to 150,000 clones, roughly 88% of them seen once, and the ten largest clones take 2.5% to 3.5%. The sample belongs to a study of cytomegalovirus exposure and HLA in healthy donors. The CDR3 covers 14 residues. The sample consisted of PBMCs. The chain is built from TRBV21-1 and TRBJ2-1; the listed D gene, TRBD1, was not tested against the DNA. TRBV21-1 is designated a pseudogene. This receptor was taken from a woman aged 18-29 years in good health and CMV-seropositive. The CDR3 region has the DNA TGTGCCAGCAGCAAAACTCAGGGGAGCCATGAGCAGTTCTTC. Translation: CASSKTQGSHEQFF.